These 23 T cell receptor beta chains share one sample of origin, sequenced in a study of blood T cell repertoires in COVID-19. The protocol was immunoSEQ multiplex PCR, while the TCRdb copy is restricted to in-frame clones and leaves out a portion. The sample lists tens of thousands of clones, around nine tenths occurring once. What was sequenced was peripheral blood. The receptors here all came from a woman aged 55-70 years with active COVID-19.

The V gene is TRBV3-1 (or the pseudogene TRBV3-2), the J gene TRBJ1-2; D is possibly TRBD1 (5 bases). CDR3 size: 14 residues. Between the trimmed V and J ends, which lost 1 base and 5 bases, there was a span of 11 bases. Per germline, CDR1 LGHDT and CDR2 YNNKEL (reference sequence). Here the CDR3 DNA reads TGTGCCAGCAGCCAAGCAGGGATTTATTATGGCTACACCTTC. Amino acids: CASSQAGIYYGYTF.

The genes are TRBV3-1 (or the pseudogene TRBV3-2) and TRBJ1-5; TRBD1 aligns across 7 bases. The ends lost 6 bases at V and 6 bases at J; junction bases unmatched: 5. CDR3 length: 13 amino acids. Germline CDR1 and CDR2: LGHDT and YNNKEL (reference sequence). CDR3 in amino acids: CASSLTGAQPQHF. The CDR3 DNA sequence: TGTGCCAGCAGTCTTACAGGGGCTCAGCCCCAGCATTTT.

The chain couples TRBV27 to TRBJ1-2, with TRBD1 matching 12 bases. CDR1 is MNHEY and CDR2 is SMNVEV in the germline V gene (reference sequence). CDR3 length: 13 residues. The trim removed 7 bases at V and 4 bases at J, leaving 1 base unmatched. CDR3 coding DNA: TGTGCCAGCAAGGGACAGGGGGCCTATGGCTACACCTTC. This encodes CASKGQGAYGYTF.

In this sample, this clone turned up many times. CDR3 residues: CAISESLAATGELFF. The CDR3 nucleotides are TGTGCCATCAGTGAGTCGTTGGCAGCGACCGGGGAGCTGTTTTTT. This chain connects TRBV10-3 to TRBJ2-2; D unclear. The V gene's germline CDR1 is ENHRY and CDR2 SYGVKD. This CDR3 region has 15 residues. Trimming shortened V by 0 bases and J by 5 bases, and 10 bases separated the two germline ends.

The chain joins TRBV20-1 to TRBJ2-3; 8 bases match TRBD2. The CDR3 is 16 residues long. Germline V gene sequence: CDR1 DFQATT, CDR2 SNEGSKA (reference sequence). Losses at the gene ends were 3 bases for V and 0 bases for J; bases not matched to a gene: 8. The CDR3 is CSASKASGFSTDTQYF. CDR3 DNA: TGCAGTGCTAGTAAGGCTAGCGGGTTTAGCACAGATACGCAGTATTTT.

The chain joins TRBV6-4 to TRBJ2-2; 8 bases fit TRBD1. Germline V gives CDR1 MRHNA, CDR2 SNTAGT. This CDR3 region has 15 residues. Germline trimming cut 4 bases from V and 4 bases from J; bases unmatched to any gene: 5. The CDR3 sequence is CASSAGQGGTGELFF. In DNA form, the CDR3 reads TGTGCCAGCAGTGCCGGACAGGGAGGCACCGGGGAGCTGTTTTTT.

The V call is TRBV4-2, the J call TRBJ2-5; 15 bases line up with TRBD2. V dropped 6 bases and J dropped 4; count of bases not matched to a gene: 15. CDR3 length: 19 residues. Per germline, CDR1 LGHNA and CDR2 YNFKEQ. The CDR3 loop reads CASSPRGTPGLAGGETQYF. The CDR3 DNA reads TGTGCCAGCAGTCCAAGAGGGACCCCGGGACTAGCGGGGGGAGAGACCCAGTACTTC.

The chain recombines TRBV7-9 with TRBJ1-5; the D is unclear. V shed 7 bases and J shed 0 bases, with 13 bases lying between them. CDR3 length: 15 residues. The germline CDR1 and CDR2 sequences are SEHNR and FQNEAQ (reference sequence). This CDR3 is CASNLPGPSNQPQHF. As DNA, the CDR3 is TGTGCCAGCAACCTACCGGGTCCTAGCAATCAGCCCCAGCATTTT.

The J gene is TRBJ2-5, the V gene TRBV7-2; possibly TRBD2 for D (6 bases). The CDR3 covers 13 residues. Germline CDR1 SGHTA, CDR2 FQGNSA. Between the trimmed V and J ends, which lost 7 bases and 1 base, there was a span of 10 bases. The chain's CDR3 is CASKDYSQETQYF. The CDR3, as DNA: TGTGCCAGCAAGGACTATTCCCAAGAGACCCAGTACTTC.

The chain employs TRBV21-1 and TRBJ2-2; the table's D call, TRBD2, was not checked against the DNA. TRBV21-1 is tagged as a pseudogene. The CDR3 loop spans 19 amino acids. The CDR3 DNA sequence: TGTGCCAGCAGCAAGAGAGGGCTAGCGGGGGGTGGGAACACCGGGGAGCTGTTTTTT. Amino acid sequence: CASSKRGLAGGGNTGELFF.

The chain employs TRBV19 and TRBJ1-5; 7 bases map to TRBD1. The CDR3 contains 12 residues. CDR1 is LNHDA, CDR2 SQIVND, per germline (reference sequence). The junction had 6 bases not matched to a gene; V was cut back by 10 bases and J by 6 bases. CDR3 DNA: TGTGCCACAACAGGGGTTGGTCAGCCCCAGCATTTT. It encodes CATTGVGQPQHF.

The CDR3 sequence: CASSWTGGDEQYF. The CDR3 DNA reads TGTGCCAGCAGCTGGACAGGGGGCGACGAGCAGTACTTC. The chain links TRBV3-1 (or the pseudogene TRBV3-2) to TRBJ2-7; TRBD1 matches at 11 bases. This CDR3 contains 13 residues. Germline assignment: CDR1 LGHDT and CDR2 YNNKEL (reference sequence). The V and J ends lost 5 bases and 5 bases, in that order; junction bases with no gene match: 2.

The chain couples TRBV10-2 to TRBJ1-3; tentative D call: TRBD1 (5 bases). Trimming stripped 11 bases from V and 3 bases from J, with 17 bases between. The CDR3 consists of 14 residues. CDR1 and CDR2 (germline): WSHSY, SAAADI. The CDR3 DNA is TGCGCCGGATCCCCAGGGTCTGATGGAAACACCATATATTTT. Translation: CAGSPGSDGNTIYF.

The rearrangement joins TRBV4-1 to TRBJ2-4; 8 positions agree with TRBD1. V was clipped by 5 bases and J by 2 bases; unmatched bases: 11. CDR3 length: 17 residues. In germline, CDR1 is MGHRA, CDR2 YSYEKL. The CDR3 coding sequence is TGCGCCAGCAGCATGGTCTGGTCAGGGGGCCCCAAAAACATTCAGTACTTC. Residues: CASSMVWSGGPKNIQYF.

In nucleotides, the CDR3 is TGTGCCAGCAGCCCGGCGGCTAGCGGGCGAGAGACCCAGTACTTC. This sequence encodes CASSPAASGRETQYF. The chain recombines TRBV5-4 with TRBJ2-5; TRBD2 matches at 8 bases. J was trimmed by 4 bases and V by 4 bases; bases with no gene match: 9. The CDR3 is 15 amino acids. Germline V CDR1 and CDR2: SGHNT, YYREEE (reference sequence).

V usage is TRBV2 and J usage is TRBJ2-3; D possibly corresponds to TRBD2 (5 bases). The CDR3 contains 14 residues. V gave up 5 bases and J gave up 3 bases, with 12 bases separating them. CDR1 and CDR2 from the germline V gene are SNHLY and FYNNEI. The CDR3 DNA sequence: TGTGCCAGCAGTCCGGGGTTGGCGACAGATACGCAGTATTTT. This translates into CASSPGLATDTQYF.

V is TRBV3-1 (or the pseudogene TRBV3-2) and J is TRBJ2-7, with a weak D call TRBD2 (7 bases). Trimming took off 3 bases at V and 4 bases at J, with 13 bases between the two ends. The CDR3 runs to 14 residues. CDR1 LGHDT and CDR2 YNNKEL come from the germline V gene (reference sequence). CDR3 loop: CASSHRGGRYEQYF. In DNA form, the CDR3 reads TGTGCCAGCAGCCACAGGGGAGGGAGGTACGAGCAGTACTTC.

The J gene is TRBJ2-1, the V gene TRBV7-9; the match to TRBD1 covers 8 bases. Germline lookup yields CDR1 SEHNR and CDR2 FQNEAQ (reference sequence). The CDR3 totals 18 residues. V was clipped by 5 bases and J by 3 bases; unmatched bases: 15. This chain's CDR3 is CASSPRISGTGLYNEQFF. The CDR3 DNA is TGTGCCAGCAGCCCTAGGATCTCCGGGACAGGACTCTACAATGAGCAGTTCTTC.

The CDR3 sequence is CASTQGLGIGTQYF. CDR3 DNA: TGTGCCAGCACTCAGGGACTAGGGATTGGGACCCAGTACTTC. The chain combines TRBV6-5 with TRBJ2-5; 8 bases align to TRBD2. The CDR3 length is 14 residues. After removal of 7 bases from V and 7 bases from J, the junction contained 11 bases not matched to a gene. Germline V gene sequence: CDR1 MNHEY, CDR2 SVGAGI.

The V and J genes are TRBV5-5 and TRBJ1-2; no definite D call. Trimming took off 3 bases at V and 4 bases at J, with 13 bases between the two ends. Per the germline V gene, CDR1 is SGHKS and CDR2 is YYEKEE (reference sequence). The CDR3 runs to 14 residues. Written as DNA, the CDR3 is TGTGCCAGCAGCTCATGGACTGAGCGCTATGGCTACACCTTC. Its protein is CASSSWTERYGYTF.

The chain couples TRBV7-2 to TRBJ1-2; TRBD1 matches at 10 bases. Germline V gene sequence: CDR1 SGHTA, CDR2 FQGNSA. V lost 5 bases to trimming and J lost 8 bases; unmatched junction nucleotides: 5. CDR3 length: 13 amino acids. This CDR3 is CASSPGTGEGYTF. The CDR3 DNA reads TGTGCCAGCAGCCCCGGGACAGGGGAAGGCTACACCTTC.

The V gene is TRBV6-6, the J gene TRBJ2-3; 12 bases match TRBD2. After removal of 5 bases from V and 8 bases from J, the junction contained 8 bases not matched to a gene. The CDR3 length is 15 residues. Germline V gives CDR1 MNHNY, CDR2 SVGAGI (reference sequence). Here the CDR3 reads CASSISSGGARTQYF. The CDR3, as DNA: TGTGCCAGCAGTATCTCTAGCGGGGGGGCCCGTACGCAGTATTTT.

The V and J genes are TRBV7-2 and TRBJ1-1; D perhaps matches TRBD1 (6 bases). The CDR3 totals 14 residues. Deletions cut 6 bases from V and 1 base from J, with 12 bases between. Germline loops: CDR1 SGHTA, CDR2 FQGNSA. Written as DNA, the CDR3 is TGTGCCAGCAGTTGGGGGCAAGGGAACACTGAAGCTTTCTTT. Protein: CASSWGQGNTEAFF.